The source of this T cell receptor (beta chain) is a study of cytomegalovirus exposure and HLA in healthy donors. Remarks on this clone: What it binds is unknown.

Whole-study findings and limits: Fewer N-insertions (relative to the approximately 670-donor mean) were reportedly seen in an Asian-associated ancestry cluster in a later analysis. The listing of fewer than 200 TCR beta chains classed them as cytomegalovirus-associated.

With V trimmed by 4 bases and J by 4 bases, 10 bases remained unmatched. CDR3 length: 16 residues. Germline CDR1 reads MNHEY; CDR2 reads SVGAGI. This PCR relied on a set of 60 Vbeta primers and 13 Jbeta primers. Method: immunoSEQ multiplex PCR; TCRdb's copy keeps in-frame clones and lacks some. The sample contains 180,000 or so clones, 60% to 85% of which appear only once. The origin of this receptor is a man in his late teens or twenties in good health and CMV-seronegative. The rearrangement uses TRBV6-5 and TRBJ2-3, with 8 bases lining up with TRBD2. Input material: PBMCs. The CDR3 DNA reads TGTGCCAGCAGTTTTACCGGGGGGGCCAGGGCAGATACGCAGTATTTT. Its translation: CASSFTGGARADTQYF.